This is a list of T cell receptor beta chains from one sample in a study of molecular identifiers for immune sequencing clone quantification. TCRdb recomputed calls from the PCR reads with MiXCR, one row per CDR3 protein. This sample carries 490,000 or so distinct CDR3 sequences, about a quarter of them seen once, and the ten largest clones take over 0.6%. Sequenced material: naive CD8+ T cells from blood, with Jurkat cell RNA spiked in. All receptors come from a human donor in good health. Some libraries in this study had Jurkat cell RNA spiked in. Each CDR3 is given with its conserved first and last residue. D genes are given only for firm matches. A clone size is listed for some rows: how often the clone was seen (once, few, many), or a class if it is expanded.

abundance,j_gene,v_gene,d_gene,CDR3nt,CDR3aa
few,TRBJ2-7,TRBV19,.,TGTGCCAGCAAACGGGACTTCCCCTCCTACGAGCAGTACTTC,CASKRDFPSYEQYF
many,TRBJ2-3,TRBV7-9,TRBD2,TGTGCCAGCAGCCAGGGACTAGCGGGATCACCAGATACGCAGTATTTT,CASSQGLAGSPDTQYF
.,TRBJ1-1,TRBV12-3/TRBV12-4,.,TGTGCCACCACCCCGAGGTCCGGAACGGGGCCCTCAAATGAAGCTTTCTTT,CATTPRSGTGPSNEAFF
many,TRBJ2-1,TRBV29-1,.,TGCAGCGTTGAAGCCGAACGTCCACGCCACAATGAGCAGTTCTTC,CSVEAERPRHNEQFF
few,TRBJ2-5,TRBV10-2,.,TGCGCCAGCAGTGAAAGCCTAGTCCAAGAGACCCAGTACTTC,CASSESLVQETQYF
.,TRBJ1-2,TRBV10-3,.,TGTGCCATCAGGAACACCGTGGGGAACTATGGCTACACCTTC,CAIRNTVGNYGYTF
many,TRBJ2-5,TRBV29-1,.,TGCAGCGTTGAGCGGGCGCGGCAAGAGACCCAGTACTTC,CSVERARQETQYF
.,TRBJ2-5,TRBV20-1,.,TGCAGTGCAATCCCCCCCTTAGAAGAGACCCAGCACTTC,CSAIPPLEETQHF
.,TRBJ2-2,TRBV24-1,TRBD1,TGTGCCACACGACAGGGGGCGAACGGGGAGCTGTCTTTT,CATRQGANGELSF
.,TRBJ1-1,TRBV6-2/TRBV6-3,.,TGTGCCAGCAGTACGCCGCTTAAGGGAGACACTGAAGCTTTCTTT,CASSTPLKGDTEAFF
few,TRBJ2-1,TRBV9,.,TGTGCCAGCAGCGCTAGCAGGGCGCCCTACAATGAGCAGTTCTTC,CASSASRAPYNEQFF
few,TRBJ1-1,TRBV6-1,TRBD1,TGTGCCAGCAACAACAGGGGGCTTACTGAAGCTTTCTTT,CASNNRGLTEAFF
few,TRBJ1-6,TRBV7-6,TRBD1,TGTGCCAGCAGCTTTTCTCCGGGACAGAATTTAACACCCCTCCACTTT,CASSFSPGQNLTPLHF
many,TRBJ2-2,TRBV7-9,.,TGTGCCAGCAGCTTTTTGGGGGAGCTGTTTTTT,CASSFLGELFF
few,TRBJ1-2,TRBV20-1,TRBD1,TGCAGTGCTAGAGGGGTCCCCCACAGGGGGAGTTTGACTAACTATGGCTACACCTTC,CSARGVPHRGSLTNYGYTF
few,TRBJ2-2,TRBV5-6,.,TGTGCCAGCAGCTTCCATATAGATTACACCGGGGAGCTGTTTTTT,CASSFHIDYTGELFF
.,TRBJ1-1,TRBV7-9,.,TGTGCCAGCAGCTTAGTCCCTTTACCCAGGGAGGACACTGAAGCTTTCTTT,CASSLVPLPREDTEAFF
.,TRBJ2-2,TRBV4-1,.,TGCGCCAGCAGCCAAGATTGGACAGCCTCCCCCGGGGAGCTGTTTTTT,CASSQDWTASPGELFF
many,TRBJ2-4,TRBV9,.,TGTGCCAGCAGCGGACCCGAAAACATTCAGTACTTC,CASSGPENIQYF
few,TRBJ2-7,TRBV4-1,.,TGCGCCAGCAGCCACGGGACGGAGGGTTCGGACGAGCAGTACTTC,CASSHGTEGSDEQYF
.,TRBJ2-7,TRBV27,TRBD1,TGTGCCAGCAGTTTATTGGGAAGGGACAGGTCCTACGAGCAGTACTTC,CASSLLGRDRSYEQYF
many,TRBJ2-7,TRBV20-1,TRBD2,TGCAGTGCCGCAGGGCTAGCGGGAGTGGGTGAGCAGTACTTC,CSAAGLAGVGEQYF
.,TRBJ2-3,TRBV7-9,.,TGTGCCAGCAGCTTATATATGGCTAGCGGCACAGATACGCAGTATTTT,CASSLYMASGTDTQYF
few,TRBJ1-2,TRBV5-8,.,TGTGCCAGCACCCTTGGTGGGTTAGCTAACTATGGCTACACCTTC,CASTLGGLANYGYTF
few,TRBJ1-1,TRBV20-1,.,TGCAGTGCTAGTGAATGGGAGAACGCTGAAGCTTTCTTT,CSASEWENAEAFF
many,TRBJ2-7,TRBV12-3/TRBV12-4,.,TGTGCCAGCAGTTTGGCCCGCGAGCAGTACTTC,CASSLAREQYF
many,TRBJ2-3,TRBV27,.,TGTGCCAGCAGTTCATCCAGGGTTGGCACAGATACGCAGTATTTT,CASSSSRVGTDTQYF
.,TRBJ2-7,TRBV19,TRBD2,TGTGCCAGTACTCCGGCGGGGGGCGGCACCTACGAGCAGTACTTC,CASTPAGGGTYEQYF
.,TRBJ2-2,TRBV9,.,TGTGCCAGCAGCGTAGCTTTGGGAGGAGGGGGGGCCACCGGGGAGCTGTTTTTT,CASSVALGGGGATGELFF
many,TRBJ1-1,TRBV29-1,.,TGCAGCGTTACAGGGTTAGGAGGTGAAGCTTTCTTT,CSVTGLGGEAFF
many,TRBJ2-5,TRBV14,.,TGTGCCAGCAGCCAAGGGTTCGGACAGCGCCAAGAGACCCAGTACTTC,CASSQGFGQRQETQYF
many,TRBJ2-5,TRBV10-2,TRBD1,TGCGCCAGCAGTGAGTCGCCCGGGACAGGGGGTTACTTC,CASSESPGTGGYF